Below, 31 T cell receptor beta chains from the same sample are listed, as sequenced in a study of control samples from healthy donors and cancer patients. Sequencing used immunoSEQ multiplex PCR; TCRdb keeps in-frame clones, though not all of them. This table holds 98,000 or so clones, roughly 83% found once. Sequencing was performed on blood. Receptors originate from a woman under 40 in good health.

This chain links TRBV19 with TRBJ1-1; D gene ambiguous. V was trimmed by 1 base and J by 4 bases, leaving 10 bases between them. The CDR3 length is 14 residues. Germline V CDR1 and CDR2: LNHDA, SQIVND (reference sequence). The CDR3 DNA reads as TGTGCCAGTAGTATAGCACCGGAGGGCACTGAAGCTTTCTTT. Encoded protein: CASSIAPEGTEAFF. The full variable domain, completed using reference TRBV19 and TRBJ1-1, is DGGITQSPKYLFRKEGQNVTLSCEQNLNHDAMYWYRQDPGQGLRLIYYSQIVNDFQKGDIAEGYSVSREKKESFPLTVTSAQKNPTAFYLCASSIAPEGTEAFFGQGTRLTVV.

J is TRBJ1-2 and V is TRBV18; D is undetermined. Trimming shortened V by 2 bases and J by 4 bases, and 8 bases separated the two germline ends. The CDR3 is 13 residues long. Germline assignment: CDR1 KGHSH and CDR2 LQKENI. CDR3 sequence reads: CASSPEQTYGYTF. The CDR3, as DNA: TGTGCCAGCTCACCAGAGCAAACCTATGGCTACACCTTC.

Details on this clone: An end of the junction differs from the germline gene, which may be a read error. V and J are TRBV6-5 and TRBJ1-6; D gene unclear. The CDR3 spans 14 residues. Germline lookup yields CDR1 MNHEY and CDR2 SVGAGI. The CDR3 nucleotides are TGTGCCAGCAGTTACCCCTCCAATAATTCACCCCTCCACTTT. Translating gives CASSYPSNNSPLHF.

This chain uses TRBV2 with TRBJ1-1; D is unresolved. CDR1 is SNHLY, CDR2 FYNNEI, per germline. The V end was cut by 7 bases, the J end by 1 base, with 10 bases between. The CDR3 runs to 13 residues. The chain's CDR3 is CASTEEGNTEAFF. The CDR3 DNA reads as TGTGCCAGCACCGAAGAGGGGAACACTGAAGCTTTCTTT.

This clone has just a few counts. The V gene is TRBV5-4, the J gene TRBJ2-1; 9 nucleotides align to TRBD2. The germline gives CDR1 SGHNT, CDR2 YYREEE (reference sequence). The CDR3 covers 16 residues. The J segment lost 1 base and the V segment lost 6 bases, leaving 8 bases of the junction unmatched. The CDR3 protein is CASTRASGVSYNEQFF. DNA for the CDR3: TGTGCCAGCACCAGGGCTAGCGGGGTTTCCTACAATGAGCAGTTCTTC.

This clone was found a few times. The CDR3 nucleotides are TGTGCCAGCAGTCCGTCGAGGAGGCTAGGGACCGGGGAGCTGTTTTTT. Translated, it gives CASSPSRRLGTGELFF. The V call is TRBV6-2 or TRBV6-3, the J call TRBJ2-2; D possibly corresponds to TRBD2 (5 bases). V lost 5 bases and J lost 5, with 18 bases in between. CDR1 is MNHEY and CDR2 is SVGEGT in the germline V gene. This CDR3 is built from 16 residues.

This chain uses TRBV3-1 (or the pseudogene TRBV3-2) with TRBJ2-5; tentative D call: TRBD2 (5 bases). The CDR3 loop spans 13 amino acids. The V end lost 4 bases, the J end lost 1 base, and 7 bases lay between the germline ends. Per germline, CDR1 LGHDT and CDR2 YNNKEL (reference sequence). DNA for the CDR3: TGTGCCAGCAGCCGGACTTTCCAAGAGACCCAGTACTTC. This gives the protein CASSRTFQETQYF.

The rearrangement uses TRBV5-5 and TRBJ2-7, with a weak D call TRBD1 (5 bases). V shed 2 bases and J shed 2 bases, with 11 bases lying between them. Germline CDR1 SGHKS, CDR2 YYEKEE (reference sequence). The CDR3 runs to 14 residues. CDR3 loop: CASSFPTEAYEQYF. The CDR3 bases are TGTGCCAGCAGCTTCCCGACAGAGGCCTACGAGCAGTACTTC.

The chain employs TRBV2 and TRBJ1-1; perhaps TRBD1 as D (5 bases). V was trimmed by 2 bases and J by 3 bases, leaving 10 bases between them. Germline loops: CDR1 SNHLY, CDR2 FYNNEI. This CDR3 is built from 14 residues. In DNA, the CDR3 is TGTGCCAGCAGTGAAACCGGGGGGTACACTGAAGCTTTCTTT. Translating gives CASSETGGYTEAFF.

J is TRBJ1-2 and V is TRBV5-1, with D possibly TRBD1 on 6 matching bases. The CDR3 length is 14 residues. Trimming removed 1 base from V and 7 bases from J, with 14 bases in between. Germline values: CDR1 SGHRS, CDR2 YFSETQ. The CDR3 here is CASSLFRDTAGYTF. For the CDR3, the DNA is TGCGCCAGCAGCTTGTTTCGGGACACGGCTGGCTACACCTTC.

The J gene is TRBJ1-1, the V gene TRBV10-3; TRBD1 matches at 7 bases. J was trimmed by 6 bases and V by 10 bases; bases with no gene match: 8. CDR3 length: 12 amino acids. The germline V gene encodes CDR1 ENHRY and CDR2 SYGVKD. CDR3 protein: CATSGQVAEAFF. CDR3 nucleotide sequence: TGTGCCACCTCCGGACAGGTGGCTGAAGCTTTCTTT.

This clone has only a few counts. The chain has TRBV29-1 and TRBJ2-1, with a possible D match to TRBD1 (6 bases). The CDR3 runs 10 residues. V gave up 7 bases and J gave up 8 bases, with 9 bases separating them. Germline CDR1 is SQVTM and CDR2 is ANQGSEA. In DNA form, the CDR3 reads TGCAGCGCCAGGGGCGATGAGCAGTTCTTC. Residues: CSARGDEQFF.

V gene TRBV7-2 combines with J gene TRBJ2-2, with D perhaps TRBD1 (6 bases). This CDR3 has 15 amino acids. V lost 6 bases and J lost 4, with 15 bases in between. The V gene's germline CDR1 is SGHTA and CDR2 FQGNSA. In DNA form, the CDR3 reads TGTGCCAGCAGGACAGGACCCAGAGCCACCGGGGAGCTGTTTTTT. As protein: CASRTGPRATGELFF.

The sample holds one count of this clone. The chain couples TRBV6-2 or TRBV6-3 to TRBJ1-1; D is unclear. V lost 2 bases, J lost 5 bases, and 9 bases lay in between. The CDR3 totals 13 residues. Germline V lookup: CDR1 MNHEY, CDR2 SVGEGT. CDR3 in DNA: TGTGCCAGCAGTTACAAGGGTGATACTGAAGCTTTCTTT. It specifies CASSYKGDTEAFF.

The rearrangement joins TRBV9 to TRBJ2-7; 10 bases agree with TRBD1. The CDR3 runs 16 residues. With V trimmed by 0 bases and J by 5 bases, 8 bases remained unmatched. Germline V gene lookup returns CDR1 SGDLS and CDR2 YYNGEE. This CDR3 reads CASSVEPGQGINEQYF. CDR3 nucleotides: TGTGCCAGCAGCGTAGAACCGGGACAGGGGATAAACGAGCAGTACTTC.

This chain connects TRBV12-3 or TRBV12-4 to TRBJ1-2; D is undetermined. This CDR3 has 12 residues. The V gene lost 6 bases and the J gene lost 6 bases, with 11 bases spanning the gap. The CDR3 region is CASRRQAHGYTF. CDR3 coding DNA: TGTGCCAGCAGGAGACAAGCACATGGCTACACCTTC.

This clone was counted a single time. The rearrangement joins TRBV5-1 to TRBJ2-7, with a tentative D call TRBD2 (6 bases). The length of the CDR3 is 13 residues. V was trimmed by 0 bases and J by 3 bases, leaving 7 bases between them. Germline CDR1 reads SGHRS; CDR2 reads YFSETQ. Written as DNA, the CDR3 is TGCGCCAGCAGCTTGGACGGGGGCTACGAGCAGTACTTC. It is translated as CASSLDGGYEQYF.

The chain joins TRBV25-1 to TRBJ1-1, with a weak D call TRBD1 (5 bases). This CDR3 spans 13 amino acids. In germline, CDR1 is MGHDK, CDR2 SYGVNS. V lost 2 bases and J 5 bases, leaving 9 bases between the germline ends. CDR3 in DNA: TGTGCCAGCAGTGAACGGGGCCGGACTGAAGCTTTCTTT. It yields the protein CASSERGRTEAFF.

The chain links TRBV5-6 to TRBJ1-1; tentatively, D is TRBD1 (5 bases). There are 15 residues in the CDR3. Germline lookup yields CDR1 SGHDT and CDR2 YYEEEE. The V gene lost 4 bases and the J gene lost 1 base, with 14 bases spanning the gap. CDR3 sequence (DNA): TGTGCCAGCAGCCGGGACGGTGCCGCGAACACTGAAGCTTTCTTT. This gives the protein CASSRDGAANTEAFF.

This clone was seen only once. The V gene is TRBV6-5, the J gene TRBJ2-3, with a weak D call TRBD1 (6 bases). The CDR3 sequence is 14 residues long. V was cut by 0 bases and J by 4 bases, with 8 bases left in between. Germline lookup yields CDR1 MNHEY and CDR2 SVGAGI. CDR3 nucleotide sequence: TGTGCCAGCAGTTACTCTGGGGGCGCAGATACGCAGTATTTT. This gives the protein CASSYSGGADTQYF.

The gene calls are TRBV14 and TRBJ2-2, with D unresolved. CDR3 length: 13 amino acids. CDR1 and CDR2 (germline): SGHDN, FVKESK. V was clipped by 1 base and J by 6 bases, with 6 bases between them. CDR3 in DNA: TGTGCCAGCAGCCAAGTCTGGCCCGGGGAGCTGTTTTTT. Its protein is CASSQVWPGELFF.

The chain couples TRBV19 to TRBJ1-6; D not resolved. This CDR3 has 13 amino acids. Trimming stripped 7 bases from V and 13 bases from J, with 17 bases between. Germline V CDR1 and CDR2: LNHDA, SQIVND (reference sequence). CDR3 sequence: CASTSSIAGPLHF. The CDR3 DNA follows: TGTGCCAGTACCTCATCGATCGCGGGCCCCCTCCACTTT.

This clone turned up a few times. This sequence joins TRBV27 and TRBJ2-7; TRBD1 matches 9 bases. Losses at the gene ends were 5 bases for V and 2 bases for J; bases not matched to a gene: 4. The CDR3 has 14 residues. Germline lookup yields CDR1 MNHEY and CDR2 SMNVEV (reference sequence). The CDR3 here is CASSPRDRAYEQYF. CDR3 in DNA: TGTGCCAGCAGTCCCCGGGACAGGGCCTACGAGCAGTACTTC.

V is TRBV5-1 and J is TRBJ2-3, with 7 nucleotides matching TRBD2. The germline V gene encodes CDR1 SGHRS and CDR2 YFSETQ. CDR3 size: 17 residues. V trimming: 4 bases; J trimming: 5 bases; junction bases outside the gene matches: 16. The CDR3 region has the DNA TGCGCCAGCAGCCATAATCGGGGGGTCTCAATCAGAGATACGCAGTATTTT. As protein: CASSHNRGVSIRDTQYF.

The V call is TRBV3-1 (or the pseudogene TRBV3-2), the J call TRBJ1-2; D gene unclear. V lost 3 bases, J lost 4 bases, and 9 bases lay in between. The CDR3 runs 13 residues. Per the germline V gene, CDR1 is LGHDT and CDR2 is YNNKEL (reference sequence). As DNA, the CDR3 is TGTGCCAGCAGCCAGAGGGCAGCCTATGGCTACACCTTC. It encodes CASSQRAAYGYTF.

The gene calls are TRBV5-1 and TRBJ1-4; TRBD1 agrees at 8 bases. V lost 0 bases and J lost 6; bases outside the gene matches: 7. The CDR3 has 16 residues. The germline V gene encodes CDR1 SGHRS and CDR2 YFSETQ. CDR3 sequence (DNA): TGCGCCAGCAGCTTGGCCGGTCAGGGGGCGTATGAAAAACTGTTTTTT. Protein: CASSLAGQGAYEKLFF.

The chain couples TRBV5-1 to TRBJ1-1; TRBD1 matches 11 bases. From germline, CDR1 is SGHRS and CDR2 YFSETQ. This CDR3 is built from 15 residues. The V segment lost 4 bases and the J segment 1 base; nucleotides outside the gene matches: 3. In DNA, the CDR3 is TGCGCCAGCAGCAAGGACAGGGGGCCGAACACTGAAGCTTTCTTT. Protein: CASSKDRGPNTEAFF.

The genes are TRBV24-1 and TRBJ2-1; 9 positions match TRBD2. The CDR3 extends over 16 amino acids. V gave up 4 bases and J gave up 4 bases; unmatched junction bases: 7. CDR1 and CDR2 (germline): KGHDR, SFDVKD. CDR3 coding DNA: TGTGCCACCAGTGACTCCGCGGGGGGGAAATACAATGAGCAGTTCTTC. Amino acids: CATSDSAGGKYNEQFF.

The chain combines TRBV6-5 with TRBJ1-1; D may be TRBD1 (5 bases). The V and J ends lost 5 bases and 5 bases respectively, with 15 bases between them. CDR3 length: 14 amino acids. From germline, CDR1 is MNHEY and CDR2 SVGAGI. CDR3 sequence (DNA): TGTGCCAGCAGTAGAAATCAGGGTGGTACTGAAGCTTTCTTT. It specifies CASSRNQGGTEAFF.

With respect to this clone: In the same sample, other DNA sequences code for this CDR3. The V gene is TRBV30, the J gene TRBJ1-2; no definite D call. The germline V gene has CDR1 GTSNPN and CDR2 SVGIG (reference sequence). Trimming cost V 0 bases and J 6 bases, with 5 bases left between them. The CDR3 is made up of 11 amino acids. The CDR3 DNA follows: TGTGCCTGGAGTGTACGGGATGGCTACACCTTC. It codes for CAWSVRDGYTF.

This rearrangement joins TRBV11-2 to TRBJ1-1; TRBD1 is a possible D gene (5 bases). Germline V gene data show CDR1 as SGHAT and CDR2 as FQNNGV. The CDR3 covers 14 residues. The ends were cut back, 1 base at V and 6 bases at J, with 12 bases in the middle. As DNA, the CDR3 is TGTGCCAGCAGCTTAGGCGACAGTGGCTCTGAAGCTTTCTTT. Encoded protein: CASSLGDSGSEAFF.